A single sample gave rise to the 2 T cell receptor beta chains below, sequenced in a study of cytomegalovirus exposure and HLA in healthy donors. The PCR ran on 60 Vbeta and 13 Jbeta primers. Some clones are missing from TCRdb's copy, which holds only in-frame ones; the method was immunoSEQ multiplex PCR. The sample consists of 200,000 to 250,000 clones, over 70% of them appearing once. The sequencing sample was made of PBMCs. All receptors come from a boy aged 2 to 9 in good health and CMV-seronegative.

The V gene is TRBV7-9, the J gene TRBJ2-1; TRBD2 aligns across 11 bases. This CDR3 is built from 19 residues. J was trimmed by 4 bases and V by 5 bases; bases with no gene match: 16. CDR1 and CDR2 from the germline V gene are SEHNR and FQNEAQ (reference sequence). This CDR3 is CASSGAGSLAGGPYNEQFF. The DNA of the CDR3 is TGTGCCAGCAGCGGGGCAGGGAGTCTAGCGGGAGGACCATACAATGAGCAGTTCTTC.

The V gene is TRBV9, the J gene TRBJ2-5; 10 nucleotides agree with TRBD2. With the DNA end fitting TRBJ2-7 better, the J assignment may be wrong. The CDR3 length is 16 residues. Germline V lookup: CDR1 SGDLS, CDR2 YYNGEE. The CDR3 is CASSVGASGGSYEQYF. In DNA form, the CDR3 reads TGTGCCAGCAGCGTAGGTGCTAGCGGGGGCTCCTACGAGCAGTACTTC.